The 29 T cell receptor beta chains below all came from one sample that was sequenced in a study of T cell responses to AZD1222 COVID-19 vaccine. The protocol was immunoSEQ multiplex PCR, while the TCRdb copy is restricted to in-frame clones and leaves out a portion. The sample includes roughly 35,000 clones, 78% of them seen just once. The source was peripheral blood, collected 28 days after the second AZD1222 dose. The receptors here all came from an adult who received the AZD1222 COVID-19 vaccine.

The chain is built from TRBV28 and TRBJ2-2; D not certain. Germline CDR1 and CDR2: MDHEN and SYDVKM. V shed 5 bases and J shed 5 bases, with 9 bases lying between them. The CDR3 has 13 amino acids. The chain's CDR3 is CASSPLQTGELFF. The CDR3 DNA reads TGTGCCAGCAGTCCTCTGCAAACCGGGGAGCTGTTTTTT.

The chain carries TRBV6-5 and TRBJ2-2; D is unresolved. Trimming removed 3 bases from V and 6 bases from J, with 14 bases in between. The CDR3 loop spans 15 amino acids. Germline CDR1 MNHEY, CDR2 SVGAGI. CDR3 sequence reads: CASSYYYTPSGELFF. In DNA form, the CDR3 reads TGTGCCAGCAGTTATTACTACACCCCCTCCGGGGAGCTGTTTTTT.

This rearrangement joins TRBV5-1 to TRBJ1-1; D is ambiguous. With 2 bases removed from V and 0 bases from J, the gap between germline ends came to 17 bases. Germline loops: CDR1 SGHRS, CDR2 YFSETQ. The CDR3 is 17 residues long. CDR3 in amino acids: CASSLERGESVNTEAFF. DNA for the CDR3: TGCGCCAGCAGCTTAGAACGGGGAGAGTCGGTGAACACTGAAGCTTTCTTT.

The chain couples TRBV9 to TRBJ1-6, with 7 bases identical to TRBD1. The CDR3 covers 15 residues. CDR1 and CDR2 (germline): SGDLS, YYNGEE. The V gene end was trimmed by 2 bases and the J gene end by 7 bases; junction bases not matched to a gene: 6. CDR3 sequence reads: CASSVLDRTNSPLHF. The CDR3 nucleotides read TGTGCCAGCAGCGTGTTGGACAGGACCAATTCACCCCTCCACTTT. The full variable domain, with the rest looked up from reference TRBV9 and TRBJ1-6, is DSGVTQTPKHLITATGQRVTLRCSPRSGDLSVYWYQQSLDQGLQFLIQYYNGEERAKGNILERFSAQQFPDLHSELNLSSLELGDSALYFCASSVLDRTNSPLHFGNGTRLTVT.

CDR3 DNA sequence: TGTGCCAGCTCAGAAGGGGTAGGTTCACCCCTCCACTTT. This gives the protein CASSEGVGSPLHF. This sequence joins TRBV18 and TRBJ1-6; D might be TRBD1 (5 bases). The V end lost 5 bases, the J end lost 9 bases, and 11 bases lay between the germline ends. The CDR3 runs to 13 residues. Germline CDR1 and CDR2: KGHSH and LQKENI. Full variable domain (outside the CDR3, taken from reference TRBV18 and TRBJ1-6): NAGVMQNPRHLVRRRGQEARLRCSPMKGHSHVYWYRQLPEEGLKFMVYLQKENIIDESGMPKERFSAEFPKEGPSILRIQQVVRGDSAAYFCASSEGVGSPLHFGNGTRLTVT.

In this sample, this clone is medium-sized (0.01 to 0.1%). The chain uses TRBV5-6 and TRBJ1-2, with 8 positions matching TRBD1. Germline V lookup: CDR1 SGHDT, CDR2 YYEEEE. Trimming took 1 base from V and 8 from J; bases not matched to a gene: 13. The CDR3 covers 16 residues. The CDR3 region is CASSLLRGLFFRGYTF. CDR3 DNA: TGTGCCAGCAGCTTGCTCAGGGGGCTTTTTTTTCGCGGCTACACCTTC.

This clone rates as medium-sized. CDR3 nucleotides: TGTGCCAGCAGTTCCTCGGCTGGGGCTGGAAACACCATATATTTT. Its translation is CASSSSAGAGNTIYF. The chain combines TRBV2 with TRBJ1-3; D gene uncertain. CDR1 and CDR2 (germline): SNHLY, FYNNEI. The CDR3 extends over 15 amino acids. Trimming removed 5 bases at V and 2 bases at J, with 13 bases between. The variable domain in full, completed from reference TRBV2 and TRBJ1-3, reads EPEVTQTPSHQVTQMGQEVILRCVPISNHLYFYWYRQILGQKVEFLVSFYNNEISEKSEIFDDQFSVERPDGSNFTLKIRSTKLEDSAMYFCASSSSAGAGNTIYFGEGSWLTVV.

This CDR3 is CASRPPGPYEQYV. The DNA for the CDR3 is TGTGCCAGCAGACCTCCGGGACCCTACGAGCAGTACGTC. The chain couples TRBV6-2 or TRBV6-3 to TRBJ2-7; D is tentatively TRBD1 or TRBD2 (5 bases each). In germline, CDR1 is MNHEY, CDR2 SVGEGT. V shed 6 bases and J shed 2 bases, with 11 bases lying between them. The CDR3 sequence is 13 residues long.

This rearrangement joins TRBV7-3 to TRBJ2-2; D remains ambiguous. This CDR3 comprises 12 residues. V lost 2 bases, J lost 4 bases, and 2 bases lay in between. Germline-derived CDR1 and CDR2 are SGHTA and FQGTGA. The CDR3 region is CASSLATGELFF. The DNA for the CDR3 is TGTGCCAGCAGCTTAGCCACCGGGGAGCTGTTTTTT.

V usage is TRBV19 and J usage is TRBJ1-1; TRBD1 aligns across 8 bases. The germline V gene has CDR1 LNHDA and CDR2 SQIVND (reference sequence). This CDR3 region has 17 residues. V lost 5 bases, J lost 5 bases, and 16 bases stayed unmatched. The CDR3 DNA reads TGTGCCAGTAGTCCCCGGGACAGGTTGAAGGTAAATACTGAAGCTTTCTTT. Its protein is CASSPRDRLKVNTEAFF.

This clone turned up a few times. Written as DNA, the CDR3 is TGTGCCACCAGTGGGGACGGCAATCAGCCCCAGCATTTT. Translated, it gives CATSGDGNQPQHF. The rearrangement uses TRBV24-1 and TRBJ1-5; D perhaps matches TRBD1 (5 bases). This CDR3 comprises 13 residues. The germline V gene has CDR1 KGHDR and CDR2 SFDVKD. V was cut by 5 bases and J by 2 bases, with 6 bases left in between.

The chain joins TRBV5-4 to TRBJ2-1, with D possibly being TRBD2 (6 bases). V was cut by 6 bases and J by 5 bases, with 18 bases left in between. This CDR3 has 15 residues. Germline V gene lookup returns CDR1 SGHNT and CDR2 YYREEE (reference sequence). The CDR3 bases are TGTGCCAGCACCATGAGTGTATCGGGGGACAATGAGCAGTTCTTC. Translating gives CASTMSVSGDNEQFF. The variable domain in full, completed from reference TRBV5-4 and TRBJ2-1, reads ETGVTQSPTHLIKTRGQQVTLRCSSQSGHNTVSWYQQALGQGPQFIFQYYREEENGRGNFPPRFSGLQFPNYSSELNVNALELDDSALYLCASTMSVSGDNEQFFGPGTRLTVL.

V gene TRBV5-1 combines with J gene TRBJ2-1; no reliable D call. CDR1 and CDR2 from the germline V gene are SGHRS and YFSETQ. CDR3 length: 13 amino acids. The ends were cut back, 0 bases at V and 12 bases at J, with 13 bases in the middle. CDR3 coding DNA: TGCGCCAGCAGCTTGGCCTCTGGGGAATTGCAGTTCTTC. Amino acid sequence: CASSLASGELQFF.

The rearrangement joins TRBV6-5 to TRBJ1-5; 10 bases fit TRBD1. The germline CDR1 and CDR2 sequences are MNHEY and SVGAGI. The V and J ends lost 10 bases and 3 bases, in that order; junction bases with no gene match: 3. The CDR3 has 13 amino acids. The CDR3 spells CAIGTGVNQPQHF. As DNA, the CDR3 is TGTGCCATAGGGACAGGGGTCAATCAGCCCCAGCATTTT.

This sequence joins TRBV7-2 and TRBJ1-4, with D possibly being TRBD1 (5 bases). Germline V lookup: CDR1 SGHTA, CDR2 FQGNSA. V lost 6 bases to trimming and J lost 5 bases, with 19 bases between them. This CDR3 spans 16 amino acids. This chain's CDR3 is CASRTHTGTGNEKLFF. CDR3 bases: TGTGCCAGCAGAACACACACCGGGACGGGCAATGAAAAACTGTTTTTT.

The rearrangement links TRBV29-1 to TRBJ1-2; D perhaps matches TRBD1 (5 bases). Germline CDR1 and CDR2: SQVTM and ANQGSEA. V lost 4 bases, J lost 5 bases, and 14 bases lay in between. The CDR3 covers 13 residues. The CDR3 region is CSVGAGAGYGYTF. DNA for the CDR3: TGCAGCGTTGGTGCAGGAGCAGGGTATGGCTACACCTTC.

The V call is TRBV10-1, the J call TRBJ1-1; possible D gene TRBD1, 6 bases. The CDR3 is made up of 13 amino acids. Trimming took off 5 bases at V and 2 bases at J, with 9 bases between the two ends. Germline V lookup: CDR1 WNHNN, CDR2 SYGVQD (reference sequence). The CDR3 spells CASSLGHNTEAFF. DNA for the CDR3: TGCGCCAGCAGTTTGGGACATAACACTGAAGCTTTCTTT.

This clone was seen once. V and J are TRBV4-3 and TRBJ2-1, with TRBD2 matching over 8 bases. This CDR3 comprises 16 residues. Trimming at V came to 3 bases and at J to 10 bases, leaving 14 bases not matched to a gene. CDR1 and CDR2 from the germline V gene are LGHNA and YSLEER. The CDR3 loop is CASSQSPGSGIREQFF. The CDR3 DNA reads TGCGCCAGCAGCCAGAGCCCTGGTAGCGGGATACGAGAGCAGTTCTTC.

This sequence joins TRBV2 and TRBJ1-3, with 8 bases fitting TRBD1. CDR3 length: 15 residues. V trimming: 7 bases; J trimming: 4 bases; junction bases outside the gene matches: 9. Germline values: CDR1 SNHLY, CDR2 FYNNEI. CDR3 in DNA: TGTGCCAGCACCGATCCGACAGGGGTGGGAAACACCATATATTTT. Protein sequence: CASTDPTGVGNTIYF.

This CDR3 is CASSKGRQEGELFF. DNA of the CDR3: TGTGCCAGCAGCAAAGGGCGACAGGAAGGGGAGCTGTTTTTT. The V and J genes are TRBV21-1 and TRBJ2-2; TRBD1 reflects the table's D call only, with no check against the DNA. TRBV21-1 is shown as a pseudogene. The CDR3 spans 14 residues.

V gene TRBV4-3 combines with J gene TRBJ2-5, with unresolved D. CDR1 is LGHNA, CDR2 YSLEER, per germline. The V end lost 0 bases, the J end lost 7 bases, and 9 bases lay between the germline ends. The CDR3 length is 13 residues. The DNA of the CDR3 is TGCGCCAGCAGCCAAGATGGGCTGGCGACCCAGTACTTC. Protein sequence: CASSQDGLATQYF.

A single count supports this clone. The rearrangement links TRBV12-3 or TRBV12-4 to TRBJ2-5; perhaps TRBD1 as D (5 bases). This CDR3 spans 13 amino acids. The V and J ends lost 1 base and 5 bases respectively, with 8 bases between them. In DNA, the CDR3 is TGTGCCAGCAGTTTAGTCAGGGTGGAGACCCAGTACTTC. This codes for CASSLVRVETQYF.

The genes are TRBV5-5 and TRBJ1-5; a weak D match, TRBD1 (5 bases). The CDR3 totals 14 residues. V was shortened by 5 bases and J by 7 bases, with 16 bases between the two germline ends. The germline CDR1 and CDR2 sequences are SGHKS and YYEKEE (reference sequence). Written as DNA, the CDR3 is TGTGCCAGCAGTCCGGGGGGTAAAGACCAGCCCCAGCATTTT. This encodes CASSPGGKDQPQHF.

This clone is termed medium-sized (0.01 to 0.1%). The chain combines TRBV7-9 with TRBJ2-3, with a possible D match to TRBD2 (6 bases). Germline V gene sequence: CDR1 SEHNR, CDR2 FQNEAQ (reference sequence). Between the trimmed V and J ends, which lost 4 bases and 10 bases, there was a span of 9 bases. This CDR3 is built from 11 residues. The CDR3 sequence: CASSSWGAQYF. The DNA for the CDR3 is TGTGCCAGCAGCTCCTGGGGGGCGCAGTATTTT.

The chain carries TRBV5-1 and TRBJ2-1, with 7 bases that match TRBD1. V shed 0 bases and J 2 bases; nucleotides not matched to a gene: 2. The CDR3 spans 15 residues. The germline V gene encodes CDR1 SGHRS and CDR2 YFSETQ. The DNA for the CDR3 is TGCGCCAGCAGCTTGGCCAGGGGGACCTACAATGAGCAGTTCTTC. It encodes CASSLARGTYNEQFF.

The chain recombines TRBV19 with TRBJ1-2; 7 nucleotides agree with TRBD1. Unmatched junction bases numbered 7, after V lost 6 bases and J lost 3 bases. CDR3 length equals 14 residues. The germline V gene encodes CDR1 LNHDA and CDR2 SQIVND (reference sequence). In nucleotides, the CDR3 is TGTGCCAGTAGGGGCGGGGGGACAGACTATGGCTACACCTTC. The encoded protein is CASRGGGTDYGYTF. The full variable domain, its missing parts supplied by reference TRBV19 and TRBJ1-2, is DGGITQSPKYLFRKEGQNVTLSCEQNLNHDAMYWYRQDPGQGLRLIYYSQIVNDFQKGDIAEGYSVSREKKESFPLTVTSAQKNPTAFYLCASRGGGTDYGYTFGSGTRLTVV.

This clone was detected once. The rearrangement links TRBV7-9 to TRBJ2-3; 7 nucleotides agree with TRBD2. Germline V CDR1 and CDR2: SEHNR, FQNEAQ (reference sequence). The CDR3 sequence is 14 residues long. V was clipped by 3 bases and J by 8 bases; unmatched bases: 8. The CDR3 nucleotides read TGTGCCAGCAGCTTCCCCGGGACTACCGTTACGCAGTATTTT. As protein: CASSFPGTTVTQYF.

The chain uses TRBV6-5 and TRBJ1-1; 8 nucleotides line up with TRBD1. The CDR3 is 14 amino acids. Looked up from germline, CDR1 is MNHEY and CDR2 is SVGAGI. With V trimmed by 7 bases and J by 1 base, 5 bases remained unmatched. CDR3 in amino acids: CASILGQGNTEAFF. The CDR3 bases are TGTGCCAGCATTCTAGGACAGGGGAACACTGAAGCTTTCTTT.

This chain links TRBV28 with TRBJ2-1; possibly TRBD2 for D (6 bases). Germline V gene lookup returns CDR1 MDHEN and CDR2 SYDVKM. The CDR3 is made up of 13 amino acids. V was trimmed by 6 bases and J by 8 bases, leaving 14 bases between them. CDR3 sequence: CASRTTSIYEQFF. The CDR3 nucleotides are TGTGCCAGCAGGACGACTAGTATTTATGAGCAGTTCTTC.